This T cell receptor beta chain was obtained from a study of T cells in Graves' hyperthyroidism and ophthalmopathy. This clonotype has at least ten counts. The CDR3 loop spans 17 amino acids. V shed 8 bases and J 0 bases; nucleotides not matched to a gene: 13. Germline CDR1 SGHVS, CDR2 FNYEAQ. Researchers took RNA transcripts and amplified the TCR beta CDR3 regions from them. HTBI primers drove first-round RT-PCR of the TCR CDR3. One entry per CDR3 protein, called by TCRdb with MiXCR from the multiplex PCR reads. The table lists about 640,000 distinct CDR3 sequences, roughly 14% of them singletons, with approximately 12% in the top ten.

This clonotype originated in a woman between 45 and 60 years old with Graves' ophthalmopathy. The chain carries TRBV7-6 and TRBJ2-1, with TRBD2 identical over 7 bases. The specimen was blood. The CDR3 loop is CASFPSVGGSSYNEQFF. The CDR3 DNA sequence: TGTGCCAGCTTTCCGTCCGTCGGCGGGAGCTCCTACAATGAGCAGTTCTTC.